This T cell receptor (beta chain) was recorded in a study of cytomegalovirus exposure and HLA in healthy donors. Turning to this clone: Its antigen remains unidentified.

Study observations and caveats: Reports state that TCR beta sequences accurately predicted most subjects' HLA-A and HLA-B alleles.

Germline V gives CDR1 LNHDA, CDR2 SQIVND (reference sequence). Trimming took 6 bases from V and 6 from J, leaving 12 bases between them. This CDR3 has 13 residues. Use of 60 Vbeta and 13 Jbeta primers characterized the PCR. The data were produced by immunoSEQ multiplex PCR, yet TCRdb's version contains in-frame clones alone and is incomplete. The data show 200,000 to 250,000 clones, 78% seen once. This chain uses TRBV19 with TRBJ2-1, with D perhaps TRBD2 (5 bases). This clonotype was sampled from a male donor in good health and CMV-seronegative. The specimen was PBMCs. The CDR3 here is CASSPGMSNEQFF. The CDR3 coding sequence is TGTGCCAGTAGCCCGGGGATGAGCAATGAGCAGTTCTTC.